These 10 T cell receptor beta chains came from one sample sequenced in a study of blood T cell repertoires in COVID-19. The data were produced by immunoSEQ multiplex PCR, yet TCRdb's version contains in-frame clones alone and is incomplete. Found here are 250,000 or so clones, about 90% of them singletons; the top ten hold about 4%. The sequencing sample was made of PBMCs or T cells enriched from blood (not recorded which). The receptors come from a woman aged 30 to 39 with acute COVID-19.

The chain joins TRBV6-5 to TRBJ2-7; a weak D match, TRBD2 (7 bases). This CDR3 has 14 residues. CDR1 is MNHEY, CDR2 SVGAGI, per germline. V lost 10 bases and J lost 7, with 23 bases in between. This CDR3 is CATEAGAGAREQYF. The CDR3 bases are TGTGCCACAGAGGCGGGAGCAGGGGCTCGGGAGCAGTACTTC.

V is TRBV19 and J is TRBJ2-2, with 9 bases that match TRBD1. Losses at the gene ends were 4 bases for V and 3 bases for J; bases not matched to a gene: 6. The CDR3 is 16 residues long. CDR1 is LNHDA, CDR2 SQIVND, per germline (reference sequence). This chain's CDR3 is CASSTRQGGDTGELFF. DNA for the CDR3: TGTGCCAGTAGTACTCGACAGGGGGGGGACACCGGGGAGCTGTTTTTT.

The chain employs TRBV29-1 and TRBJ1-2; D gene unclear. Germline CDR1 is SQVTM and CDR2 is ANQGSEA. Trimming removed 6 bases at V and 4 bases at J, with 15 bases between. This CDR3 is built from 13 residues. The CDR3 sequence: CSVDPGQSYGYTF. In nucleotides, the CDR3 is TGCAGCGTCGACCCGGGTCAGAGCTATGGCTACACCTTC.

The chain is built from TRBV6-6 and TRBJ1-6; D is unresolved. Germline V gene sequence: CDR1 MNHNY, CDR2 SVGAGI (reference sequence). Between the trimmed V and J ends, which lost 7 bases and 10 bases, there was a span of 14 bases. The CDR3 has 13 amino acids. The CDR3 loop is CASTDLEASPLHF. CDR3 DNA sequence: TGTGCCAGCACCGACCTAGAAGCGTCACCCCTCCACTTT.

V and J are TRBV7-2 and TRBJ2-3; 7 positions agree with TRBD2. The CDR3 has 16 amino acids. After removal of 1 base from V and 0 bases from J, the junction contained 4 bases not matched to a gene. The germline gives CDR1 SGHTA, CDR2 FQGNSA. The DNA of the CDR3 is TGTGCCAGCAGCTTAGGTTATAGCGGGAGCACAGATACGCAGTATTTT. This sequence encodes CASSLGYSGSTDTQYF. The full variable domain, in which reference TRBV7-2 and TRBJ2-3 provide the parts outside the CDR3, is GAGVSQSPSNKVTEKGKDVELRCDPISGHTALYWYRQSLGQGLEFLIYFQGNSAPDKSGLPSDRFSAERTGGSVSTLTIQRTQQEDSAVYLCASSLGYSGSTDTQYFGPGTRLTVL.

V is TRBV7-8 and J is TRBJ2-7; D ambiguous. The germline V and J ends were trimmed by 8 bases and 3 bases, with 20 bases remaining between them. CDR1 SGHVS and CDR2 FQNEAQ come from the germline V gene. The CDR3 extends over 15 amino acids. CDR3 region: CASGPGRVGYYEQYF. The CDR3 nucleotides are TGTGCCAGCGGCCCTGGTCGGGTGGGTTACTACGAGCAGTACTTC.

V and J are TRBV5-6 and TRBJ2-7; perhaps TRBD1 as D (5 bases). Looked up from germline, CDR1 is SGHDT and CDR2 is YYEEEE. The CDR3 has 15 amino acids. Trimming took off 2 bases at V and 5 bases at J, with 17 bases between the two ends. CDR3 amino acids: CASSFKGPRSNEQYF. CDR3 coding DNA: TGTGCCAGCAGCTTTAAGGGGCCGCGGTCCAACGAGCAGTACTTC.

In nucleotides, the CDR3 is TGTGCCAGCAGTTTGCCTAGTACGTTTGATACGCAGTATTTT. This translates into CASSLPSTFDTQYF. The rearrangement links TRBV28 to TRBJ2-3, with unresolved D. Germline CDR1 MDHEN, CDR2 SYDVKM. With 3 bases removed from V and 6 bases from J, the gap between germline ends came to 13 bases. The CDR3 has 14 residues.

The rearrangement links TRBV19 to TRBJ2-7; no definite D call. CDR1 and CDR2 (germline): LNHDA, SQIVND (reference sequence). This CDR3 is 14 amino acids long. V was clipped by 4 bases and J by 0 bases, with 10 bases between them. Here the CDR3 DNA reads TGTGCCAGTAGTAACGGAGTTTCCTCCTACGAGCAGTACTTC. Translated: CASSNGVSSYEQYF.

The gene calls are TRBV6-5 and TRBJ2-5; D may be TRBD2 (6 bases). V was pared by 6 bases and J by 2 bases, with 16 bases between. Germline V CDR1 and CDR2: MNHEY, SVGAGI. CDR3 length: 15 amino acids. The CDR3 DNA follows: TGTGCCAGCAGCCCGACTCTAGCGAGACAAGAGACCCAGTACTTC. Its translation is CASSPTLARQETQYF.